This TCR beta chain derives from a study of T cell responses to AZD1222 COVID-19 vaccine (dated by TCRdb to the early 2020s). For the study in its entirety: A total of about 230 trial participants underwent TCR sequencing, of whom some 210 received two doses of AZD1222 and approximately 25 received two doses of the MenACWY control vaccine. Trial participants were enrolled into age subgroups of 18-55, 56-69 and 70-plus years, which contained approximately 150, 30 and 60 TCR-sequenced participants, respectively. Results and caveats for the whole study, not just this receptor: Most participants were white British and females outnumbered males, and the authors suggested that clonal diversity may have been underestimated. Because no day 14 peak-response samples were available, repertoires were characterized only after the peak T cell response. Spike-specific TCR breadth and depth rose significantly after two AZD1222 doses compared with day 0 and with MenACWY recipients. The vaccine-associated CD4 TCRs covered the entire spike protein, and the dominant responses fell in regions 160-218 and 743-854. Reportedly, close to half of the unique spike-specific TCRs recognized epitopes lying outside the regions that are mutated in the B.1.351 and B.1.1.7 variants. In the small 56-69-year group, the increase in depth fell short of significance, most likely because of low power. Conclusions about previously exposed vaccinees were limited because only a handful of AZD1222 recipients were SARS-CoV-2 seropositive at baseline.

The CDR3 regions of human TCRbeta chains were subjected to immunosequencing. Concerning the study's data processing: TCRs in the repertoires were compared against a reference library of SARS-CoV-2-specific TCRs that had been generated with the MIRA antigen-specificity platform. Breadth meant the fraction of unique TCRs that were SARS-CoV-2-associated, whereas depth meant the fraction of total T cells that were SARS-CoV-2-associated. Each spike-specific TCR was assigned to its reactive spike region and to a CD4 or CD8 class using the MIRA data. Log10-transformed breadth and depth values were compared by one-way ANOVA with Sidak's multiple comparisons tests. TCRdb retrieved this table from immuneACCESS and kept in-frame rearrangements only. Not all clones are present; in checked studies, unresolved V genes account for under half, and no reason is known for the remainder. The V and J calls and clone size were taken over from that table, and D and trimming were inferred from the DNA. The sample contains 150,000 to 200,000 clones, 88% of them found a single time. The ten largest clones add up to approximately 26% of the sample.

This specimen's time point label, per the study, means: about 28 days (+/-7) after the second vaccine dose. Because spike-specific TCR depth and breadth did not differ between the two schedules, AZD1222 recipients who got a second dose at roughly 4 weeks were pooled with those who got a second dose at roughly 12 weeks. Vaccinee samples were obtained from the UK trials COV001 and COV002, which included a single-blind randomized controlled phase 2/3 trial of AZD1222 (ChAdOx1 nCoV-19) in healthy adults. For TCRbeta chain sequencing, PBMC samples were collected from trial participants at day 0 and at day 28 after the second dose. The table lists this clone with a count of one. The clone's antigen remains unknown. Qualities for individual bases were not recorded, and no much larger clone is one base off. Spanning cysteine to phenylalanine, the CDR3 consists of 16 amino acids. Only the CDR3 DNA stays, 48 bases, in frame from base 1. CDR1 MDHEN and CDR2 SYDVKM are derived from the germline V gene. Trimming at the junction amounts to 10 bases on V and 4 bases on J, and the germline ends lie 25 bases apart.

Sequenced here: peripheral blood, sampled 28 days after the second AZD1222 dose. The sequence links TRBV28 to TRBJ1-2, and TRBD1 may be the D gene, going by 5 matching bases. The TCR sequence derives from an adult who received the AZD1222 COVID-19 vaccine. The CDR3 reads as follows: CATLDGTDPRVYGYTF. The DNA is TGTGCCACCTTGGACGGGACGGATCCAAGGGTCTATGGCTACACCTTC.